A selection of T cell receptor beta chains follows, all from one sample in a study of T cell repertoires in cytomegalovirus infection. MiXCR, run by TCRdb on the reads, gives a single entry per CDR3 protein. The top ten hold approximately 12% of the sample, which has hundreds of thousands of distinct CDR3 sequences, roughly 17% seen once. The specimen sequenced was PBMCs. The receptors stem from a human donor in good health (CMV status not recorded). Some clones in this sample may be carry-over from other donors' samples. Both conserved end residues are part of each CDR3. A D gene is named only where the DNA matches it firmly. Clone size appears in some rows only: once, few, many, or a class for an expanded clone.

D gene	V gene	J gene	clone size	CDR3 protein	CDR3 DNA
TRBD2	TRBV3-1	TRBJ2-1	NA	CASSHRQTSGGDNEQFF	TGTGCCAGCAGCCACAGACAGACTAGCGGGGGGGACAATGAGCAGTTCTTC
NA	TRBV20-1	TRBJ2-1	NA	CSAREAGSSYNEQFF	TGCAGTGCTAGGGAGGCAGGGAGCTCCTACAATGAGCAGTTCTTC
NA	TRBV6-5	TRBJ1-2	NA	CASSYSREGSNYGYTF	TGTGCCAGCAGTTACTCTAGGGAGGGGAGCAACTATGGCTACACCTTC
TRBD2	TRBV7-2	TRBJ2-1	many	CASSLRFRGTSGFHEQFF	TGTGCCAGCAGCTTAAGGTTTCGTGGGACTAGCGGGTTCCATGAGCAGTTCTTC
NA	TRBV7-9	TRBJ1-4	NA	CASSSRQGRNEKLFF	TGTGCCAGCAGCTCGCGCCAGGGGAGAAATGAAAAACTGTTTTTT
NA	TRBV28	TRBJ2-7	few	CASSSTPTYEQYF	TGTGCCAGCAGTTCGACTCCCACCTACGAGCAGTACTTC
NA	TRBV5-1	TRBJ2-3	NA	CASRDFLDTQYF	TGCGCCAGCCGGGACTTTTTGGATACGCAGTATTTT
NA	TRBV2	TRBJ2-5	NA	CASREGGQQETQYF	TGTGCCAGCAGAGAGGGGGGCCAACAAGAGACCCAGTACTTC
NA	TRBV7-6	TRBJ1-6	medium-sized	CASSVGQNQNSPLHF	TGTGCCAGCAGCGTGGGGCAGAATCAGAATTCACCCCTCCACTTT
TRBD2	TRBV6-1	TRBJ2-7	few	CATRRGEGFEQYF	TGTGCCACCCGTCGAGGGGAGGGTTTCGAGCAGTACTTC
NA	TRBV20-1	TRBJ2-5	few	CSAVGVARQTQYF	TGCAGTGCCGTCGGTGTAGCCAGGCAGACCCAGTACTTC
TRBD1	TRBV5-4	TRBJ2-1	few	CASSFGQGMSEQFF	TGTGCCAGCAGCTTCGGACAGGGAATGAGTGAGCAGTTCTTC
NA	TRBV20-1	TRBJ1-2	NA	CSARRGRWSYGYTF	TGCAGTGCTCGGCGCGGACGCTGGAGCTATGGCTACACCTTC
NA	TRBV6-1	TRBJ1-5	NA	CASSEALGVGQPQHF	TGTGCCAGCAGTGAAGCGCTTGGGGTAGGACAGCCCCAGCATTTT
TRBD1	TRBV15	TRBJ2-5	NA	CATSSLPELGQGGETQYF	TGTGCCACCAGCAGTCTCCCAGAACTCGGACAGGGAGGCGAGACCCAGTACTTC
TRBD1	TRBV5-8	TRBJ2-7	NA	CASSWGTGENSYEQYF	TGTGCCAGCAGCTGGGGGACAGGGGAGAACTCCTACGAGCAGTACTTC
TRBD1	TRBV10-3	TRBJ2-7	few	CAISNFGQDGNYEQYF	TGTGCCATCAGCAATTTCGGACAGGACGGGAACTACGAGCAGTACTTC
TRBD1	TRBV6-5	TRBJ2-5	NA	CASSNRGGGETQYF	TGTGCCAGCAGCAACCGAGGGGGCGGAGAGACCCAGTACTTC
TRBD1	TRBV28	TRBJ1-2	NA	CASSLWGQVTLNTF	TGTGCCAGCAGTTTATGGGGACAGGTGACTCTTAACACCTTC
TRBD1	TRBV19	TRBJ1-5	NA	CASSILQGVRDQPQHF	TGTGCCAGTAGTATCCTTCAGGGGGTTAGAGATCAGCCCCAGCATTTT
NA	TRBV28	TRBJ1-2	few	CASLGGGSGYTF	TGTGCCAGCCTAGGAGGGGGTAGTGGCTACACCTTC
TRBD1	TRBV6-5	TRBJ2-7	few	CASSWTGAYEQYF	TGTGCCAGCAGTTGGACAGGGGCCTACGAGCAGTACTTC
TRBD1	TRBV10-3	TRBJ1-2	many	CAITSQTGGAGYGYTF	TGTGCCATCACCTCGCAGACAGGGGGCGCAGGCTATGGCTACACCTTC
NA	TRBV19	TRBJ1-5	many	CASSIYRPGLGQPQHF	TGTGCCAGTAGTATTTATCGGCCTGGGCTGGGTCAGCCCCAGCATTTT
NA	TRBV5-5	TRBJ1-5	many	CASSLSQANQPQHF	TGTGCCAGCAGCTTGTCCCAGGCTAATCAGCCCCAGCATTTT
NA	TRBV29-1	TRBJ2-7	few	CSAKFGANEQYF	TGCAGCGCCAAGTTCGGCGCAAACGAGCAGTACTTC
NA	TRBV7-2	TRBJ1-1	many	CASSLMWNTEAFF	TGTGCCAGCAGCTTAATGTGGAACACTGAAGCTTTCTTT
NA	TRBV12-3/TRBV12-4	TRBJ1-1	NA	CASRRLEGAEAFF	TGTGCCAGCAGACGTCTGGAAGGGGCTGAAGCTTTCTTT
NA	TRBV6-1	TRBJ2-5	NA	CASRDIRQPQETQYF	TGTGCCAGCAGAGATATTCGACAGCCTCAAGAGACCCAGTACTTC
TRBD2	TRBV11-1	TRBJ2-3	few	CASSLAPGGRDTQYF	TGTGCCAGCAGCTTAGCACCCGGGGGGAGAGATACGCAGTATTTT
NA	TRBV19	TRBJ1-4	NA	CASTPGNTNEKLFF	TGTGCCAGTACCCCAGGGAACACAAATGAAAAACTGTTTTTT
TRBD1	TRBV18	TRBJ2-1	NA	CASSPPIRSSRDREWNEQFF	TGTGCCAGCTCACCACCAATAAGATCGTCGAGGGACAGGGAGTGGAATGAGCAGTTCTTC
NA	TRBV20-1	TRBJ1-1	NA	CSAPRGGRGTEAFF	TGCAGTGCTCCTCGGGGCGGGAGGGGCACTGAAGCTTTCTTT
NA	TRBV4-2	TRBJ2-1	NA	CASSQEMGNRNYNEQFF	TGTGCCAGCAGCCAAGAGATGGGGAACAGGAATTACAATGAGCAGTTCTTC
TRBD1	TRBV4-3	TRBJ1-2	NA	CASSLRQGSLSKGYGYTF	TGCGCCAGCAGCCTTCGACAGGGGTCGTTGTCTAAGGGCTATGGCTACACCTTC
NA	TRBV18	TRBJ1-3	many	CASSPNPTEPSGNTIYF	TGTGCCAGCTCACCAAACCCGACCGAACCTTCTGGAAACACCATATATTTT
NA	TRBV20-1	TRBJ2-5	many	CSARYQGGETQYF	TGCAGTGCTAGATATCAGGGGGGGGAGACCCAGTACTTC
TRBD1	TRBV20-1	TRBJ1-5	NA	CSAPGQGSSFTQPQHF	TGCAGTGCTCCCGGACAGGGGTCCTCGTTTACCCAGCCCCAGCATTTT
TRBD1	TRBV7-6	TRBJ1-2	few	CASSFDGTDTYNYGYTF	TGTGCCAGCAGCTTCGATGGGACAGACACCTATAACTATGGCTACACCTTC
TRBD1	TRBV18	TRBJ1-6	few	CASSPYAGTGGPNSPLHF	TGTGCCAGCTCACCATACGCCGGGACAGGGGGCCCTAATTCACCCCTCCACTTT
TRBD1	TRBV4-3	TRBJ2-3	few	CASSFLGQGQATYF	TGCGCCAGCAGCTTTTTGGGGCAGGGACAGGCAACGTATTTT
NA	TRBV19	TRBJ2-5	few	CASSIPGVYETQYF	TGTGCCAGTAGTATCCCAGGGGTCTACGAGACCCAGTACTTC
NA	TRBV5-1	TRBJ1-1	NA	CASSLAGGNPEAFF	TGCGCCAGCAGCTTGGCCGGGGGGAACCCTGAAGCTTTCTTT
NA	TRBV11-2	TRBJ2-5	NA	CASSSAGWEETQYF	TGTGCCAGCAGCTCCGCAGGGTGGGAAGAGACCCAGTACTTC
NA	TRBV7-2	TRBJ2-5	many	CASSLGQVEQETQYF	TGTGCCAGCAGCTTAGGCCAGGTAGAACAAGAGACCCAGTACTTC
TRBD1	TRBV2	TRBJ1-3	few	CASSEGSRGIGNTIYF	TGTGCCAGCAGTGAGGGGAGCAGGGGGATTGGAAACACCATATATTTT
NA	TRBV10-3	TRBJ1-1	NA	CAISRQVTDEAFF	TGTGCCATCAGCCGACAGGTTACTGATGAAGCTTTCTTT
NA	TRBV7-6	TRBJ1-5	few	CASSLAAPGWGSRQPQHF	TGTGCCAGCAGCTTAGCAGCACCTGGGTGGGGTAGCCGGCAGCCCCAGCATTTT